These T cell receptor beta chains were read from a single sample in a study of T cells in Graves' hyperthyroidism and ophthalmopathy. TCRdb called the multiplex PCR reads again in MiXCR, with one record for every CDR3 protein. The sample lists 550,000 to 600,000 distinct CDR3 sequences; 14% were seen once. The sequenced material came from blood. These receptor sequences come from a woman aged 18 to 35 with Graves' ophthalmopathy. Both conserved end residues are part of each CDR3. A D gene is named only where the DNA matches it firmly. Only some rows state a clone size, as once, few, many or a class for expanded clones.

V: TRBV12-3/TRBV12-4; J: TRBJ1-5; size: -; D: TRBD1; CDR3: CASRGTGDRQPQHF; DNA: TGTGCCAGCAGGGGGACAGGGGACCGTCAGCCCCAGCATTTT
V: TRBV7-2; J: TRBJ2-4; size: many; D: TRBD2; CDR3: CASSLVGREMDIQYF; DNA: TGTGCCAGCAGCTTAGTTGGGCGGGAGATGGACATTCAGTACTTC
V: TRBV7-2; J: TRBJ1-5; size: many; D: -; CDR3: CASRASSYSNQPQHF; DNA: TGTGCCAGCAGGGCTTCAAGTTATAGCAATCAGCCCCAGCATTTT
V: TRBV6-1; J: TRBJ2-1; size: -; D: TRBD2; CDR3: CASSEAGLPQFF; DNA: TGTGCCAGCAGTGAAGCGGGACTACCCCAGTTCTTC
V: TRBV4-1; J: TRBJ2-1; size: -; D: TRBD1; CDR3: CASSPEPGQGRNEQFF; DNA: TGCGCCAGCAGCCCGGAGCCGGGACAGGGACGCAATGAGCAGTTCTTC
V: TRBV9; J: TRBJ2-1; size: few; D: -; CDR3: CASSVEGYNEQFF; DNA: TGTGCCAGCAGCGTAGAGGGCTACAATGAGCAGTTCTTC
V: TRBV12-3/TRBV12-4; J: TRBJ1-2; size: few; D: -; CDR3: CASSGGGGLPKGYTF; DNA: TGTGCCAGCAGCGGGGGGGGGGGCCTCCCTAAAGGCTACACCTTC
V: TRBV20-1; J: TRBJ2-7; size: few; D: -; CDR3: CSATGSGEVSAPFAYEQYF; DNA: TGCAGTGCTACTGGTAGTGGGGAAGTGTCCGCACCTTTCGCCTACGAGCAGTACTTC
V: TRBV27; J: TRBJ2-4; size: -; D: -; CDR3: CASALRDAKNIQYF; DNA: TGTGCCAGCGCTCTGAGGGACGCCAAAAACATTCAGTACTTC
V: TRBV19; J: TRBJ2-5; size: -; D: -; CDR3: CASSIAADFQETQYF; DNA: TGTGCCAGTAGTATAGCTGCGGATTTCCAAGAGACCCAGTACTTC
V: TRBV12-5; J: TRBJ1-1; size: many; D: TRBD1; CDR3: CASVEGAGNTEAFF; DNA: TGTGCTAGTGTCGAGGGGGCTGGGAACACTGAAGCTTTCTTT
V: TRBV5-1; J: TRBJ2-3; size: many; D: -; CDR3: CASSAPDRTDTQYF; DNA: TGCGCCAGCAGCGCGCCAGACAGGACAGATACGCAGTATTTT
V: TRBV18; J: TRBJ2-5; size: many; D: -; CDR3: CASSPPYRGPQYF; DNA: TGTGCCAGCTCACCACCTTATCGGGGGCCCCAGTACTTC
V: TRBV6-1; J: TRBJ2-3; size: many; D: TRBD2; CDR3: CASSDQLAGGPDTQYF; DNA: TGTGCCAGCAGTGATCAACTAGCGGGAGGGCCAGATACGCAGTATTTT
V: TRBV7-8; J: TRBJ2-2; size: few; D: -; CDR3: CASSQNRTNTGELFF; DNA: TGTGCCAGCAGCCAAAACAGGACTAACACCGGGGAGCTGTTTTTT
V: TRBV24-1; J: TRBJ2-1; size: many; D: -; CDR3: CATSDERNEQFF; DNA: TGTGCCACCAGTGATGAGAGGAATGAGCAGTTCTTC
V: TRBV3-1; J: TRBJ2-2; size: many; D: TRBD1; CDR3: CASSQGTGFTGELFF; DNA: TGTGCCAGCAGCCAAGGGACAGGGTTCACCGGGGAGCTGTTTTTT
V: TRBV5-6; J: TRBJ1-6; size: many; D: -; CDR3: CASSVGGVHNSPLHF; DNA: TGTGCCAGCAGCGTCGGGGGGGTGCATAATTCACCCCTCCACTTT
V: TRBV10-3; J: TRBJ2-1; size: few; D: -; CDR3: CAISEGKDEQFF; DNA: TGTGCCATCAGTGAGGGGAAGGATGAGCAGTTCTTC
V: TRBV5-1; J: TRBJ1-4; size: many; D: -; CDR3: CASREGSGNEKLFF; DNA: TGCGCCAGCAGGGAAGGGTCAGGTAATGAAAAACTGTTTTTT
V: TRBV2; J: TRBJ2-2; size: -; D: TRBD2; CDR3: CASSAGLAKTGELFF; DNA: TGTGCCAGCAGTGCCGGACTAGCGAAAACCGGGGAGCTGTTTTTT
V: TRBV7-9; J: TRBJ2-7; size: -; D: -; CDR3: CASSLAPKFEQYF; DNA: TGTGCCAGCAGCCTCGCCCCTAAATTCGAGCAGTACTTC
V: TRBV29-1; J: TRBJ2-1; size: many; D: TRBD2; CDR3: CSVATSGRANEQFF; DNA: TGCAGCGTAGCGACTAGCGGGAGGGCAAATGAGCAGTTCTTC
V: TRBV12-5; J: TRBJ1-1; size: -; D: TRBD1; CDR3: CASGLSYTQGRNTEAFF; DNA: TGTGCTAGTGGTTTGTCGTATACACAGGGGAGGAACACTGAAGCTTTCTTT
V: TRBV30; J: TRBJ2-1; size: many; D: -; CDR3: CAWSRSNMGEQFF; DNA: TGTGCCTGGAGTCGCTCCAACATGGGAGAGCAGTTCTTC
V: TRBV29-1; J: TRBJ2-2; size: few; D: -; CDR3: CSVDSSGGLSGELFF; DNA: TGCAGCGTTGATTCTTCGGGGGGCCTTTCCGGGGAGCTGTTTTTT
V: TRBV12-3/TRBV12-4; J: TRBJ2-1; size: many; D: -; CDR3: CASSGGGAAPEQFF; DNA: TGTGCCAGCAGTGGGGGAGGAGCGGCCCCTGAGCAGTTCTTC
V: TRBV27; J: TRBJ2-2; size: many; D: -; CDR3: CASSFGRSTGELFF; DNA: TGTGCCAGCAGTTTCGGGCGGAGCACCGGGGAGCTGTTTTTT
V: TRBV4-1; J: TRBJ1-4; size: -; D: TRBD1; CDR3: CASSQKTGMAEKLFF; DNA: TGCGCCAGCAGCCAAAAGACAGGGATGGCTGAAAAACTGTTTTTT
V: TRBV12-3/TRBV12-4; J: TRBJ1-1; size: many; D: -; CDR3: CASRPGVEAFF; DNA: TGTGCCAGCAGGCCGGGAGTTGAAGCTTTCTTT
V: TRBV9; J: TRBJ2-7; size: -; D: -; CDR3: CASSVGQGIPYEQYF; DNA: TGTGCCAGCAGCGTAGGTCAGGGTATTCCCTACGAGCAGTACTTC
V: TRBV6-1; J: TRBJ2-3; size: few; D: TRBD2; CDR3: CASSSGLAGTYTDTQYF; DNA: TGTGCCAGCAGTTCGGGACTAGCGGGAACTTACACAGATACGCAGTATTTT
V: TRBV27; J: TRBJ2-1; size: few; D: -; CDR3: CASSFEGLGVDEQFF; DNA: TGTGCCAGCAGTTTCGAGGGTTTAGGGGTGGATGAGCAGTTCTTC
V: TRBV7-2; J: TRBJ2-1; size: -; D: -; CDR3: CASSQGARLGRDGSYNEQFF; DNA: TGCGCCAGCAGCCAAGGGGCCCGATTGGGTAGGGACGGGTCCTACAATGAGCAGTTCTTC
V: TRBV28; J: TRBJ2-1; size: many; D: -; CDR3: CASSLHTRVGEQFF; DNA: TGTGCCAGCAGTTTACACACTAGAGTCGGCGAGCAGTTCTTC
V: TRBV6-6; J: TRBJ1-6; size: many; D: -; CDR3: CASSYLGGAYRNSPLHF; DNA: TGTGCCAGCAGTTACTTGGGGGGCGCATACCGCAATTCACCCCTCCACTTT